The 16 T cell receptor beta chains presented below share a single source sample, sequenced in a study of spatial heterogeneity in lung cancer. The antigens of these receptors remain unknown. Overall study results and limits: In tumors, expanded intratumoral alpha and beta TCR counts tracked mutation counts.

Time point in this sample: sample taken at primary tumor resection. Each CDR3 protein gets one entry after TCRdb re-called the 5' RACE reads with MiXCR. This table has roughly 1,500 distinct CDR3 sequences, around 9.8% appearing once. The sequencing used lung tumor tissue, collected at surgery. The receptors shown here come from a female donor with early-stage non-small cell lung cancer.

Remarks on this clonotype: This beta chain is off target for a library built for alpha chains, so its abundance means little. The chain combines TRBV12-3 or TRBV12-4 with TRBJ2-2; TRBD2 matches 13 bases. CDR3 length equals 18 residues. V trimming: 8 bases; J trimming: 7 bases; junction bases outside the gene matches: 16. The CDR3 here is CASGSTSGRPRANGELFF. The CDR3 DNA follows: TGTGCCAGCGGCTCGACTAGCGGGAGGCCCCGCGCGAACGGGGAGCTGTTTTTT.

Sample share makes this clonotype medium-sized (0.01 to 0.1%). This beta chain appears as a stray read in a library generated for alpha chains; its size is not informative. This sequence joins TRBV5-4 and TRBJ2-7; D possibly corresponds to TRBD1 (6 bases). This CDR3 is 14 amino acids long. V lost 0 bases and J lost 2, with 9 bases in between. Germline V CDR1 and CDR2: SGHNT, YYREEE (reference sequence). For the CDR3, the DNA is TGTGCCAGCAGCTTGGAACAGGGTCCCTACGAGCAGTACTTC. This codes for CASSLEQGPYEQYF. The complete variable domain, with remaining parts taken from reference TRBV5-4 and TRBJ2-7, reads ETGVTQSPTHLIKTRGQQVTLRCSSQSGHNTVSWYQQALGQGPQFIFQYYREEENGRGNFPPRFSGLQFPNYSSELNVNALELDDSALYLCASSLEQGPYEQYFGPGTRLTVT.

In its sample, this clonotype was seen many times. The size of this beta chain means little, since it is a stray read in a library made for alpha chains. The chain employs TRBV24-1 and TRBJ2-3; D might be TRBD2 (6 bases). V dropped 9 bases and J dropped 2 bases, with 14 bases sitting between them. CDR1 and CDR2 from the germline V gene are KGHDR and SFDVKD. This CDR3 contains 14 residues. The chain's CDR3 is CATEAGSDTDTQYF. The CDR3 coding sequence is TGTGCCACCGAGGCGGGGTCGGACACAGATACGCAGTATTTT.

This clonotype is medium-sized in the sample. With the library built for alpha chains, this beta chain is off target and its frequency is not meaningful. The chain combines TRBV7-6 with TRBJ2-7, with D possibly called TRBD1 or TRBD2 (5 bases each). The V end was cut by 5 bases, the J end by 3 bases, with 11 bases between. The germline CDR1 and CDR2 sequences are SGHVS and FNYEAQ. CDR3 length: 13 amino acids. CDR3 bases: TGTGCCAGCAGCCCGGGACCGAACTACGAGCAGTACTTC. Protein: CASSPGPNYEQYF.

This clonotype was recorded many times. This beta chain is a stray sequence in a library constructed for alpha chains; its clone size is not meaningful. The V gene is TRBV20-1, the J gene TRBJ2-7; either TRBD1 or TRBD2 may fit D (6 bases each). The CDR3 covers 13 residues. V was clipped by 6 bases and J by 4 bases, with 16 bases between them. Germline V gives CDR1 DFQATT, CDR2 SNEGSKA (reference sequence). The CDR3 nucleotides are TGCAGTGCCTGGGGGGACAATAGTTACGAGCAGTACTTC. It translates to CSAWGDNSYEQYF.

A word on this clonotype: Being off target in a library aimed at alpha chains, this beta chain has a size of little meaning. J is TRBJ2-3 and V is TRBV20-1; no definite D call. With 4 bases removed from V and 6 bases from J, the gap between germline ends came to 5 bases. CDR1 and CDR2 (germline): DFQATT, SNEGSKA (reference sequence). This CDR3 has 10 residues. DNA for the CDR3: TGCAGTGCTACCTGGGATACGCAGTATTTT. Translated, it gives CSATWDTQYF.

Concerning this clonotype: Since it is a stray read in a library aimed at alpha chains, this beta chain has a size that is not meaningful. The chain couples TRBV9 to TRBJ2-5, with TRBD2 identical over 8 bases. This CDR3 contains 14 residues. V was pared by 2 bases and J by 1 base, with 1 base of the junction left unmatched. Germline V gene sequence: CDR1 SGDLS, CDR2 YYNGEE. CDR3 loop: CASSVAGGQETQYF. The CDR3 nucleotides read TGTGCCAGCAGCGTCGCGGGGGGCCAAGAGACCCAGTACTTC.

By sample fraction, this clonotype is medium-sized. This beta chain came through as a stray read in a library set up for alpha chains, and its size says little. CDR3: CASSPATSGIHNEQFF. The CDR3 DNA sequence: TGTGCCAGCAGCCCAGCCACTAGCGGGATCCACAATGAGCAGTTCTTC. The chain combines TRBV11-2 with TRBJ2-1, with TRBD2 identical over 10 bases. CDR1 is SGHAT and CDR2 is FQNNGV in the germline V gene. The CDR3 covers 16 residues. Germline trimming cut 5 bases from V and 5 bases from J; bases unmatched to any gene: 9.

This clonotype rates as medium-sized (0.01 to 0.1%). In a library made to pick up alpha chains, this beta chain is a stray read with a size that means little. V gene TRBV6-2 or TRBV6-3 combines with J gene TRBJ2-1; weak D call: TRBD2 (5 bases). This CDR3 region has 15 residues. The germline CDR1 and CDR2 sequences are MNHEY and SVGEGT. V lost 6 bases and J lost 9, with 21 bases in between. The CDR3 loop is CASSRASGVNGEQFF. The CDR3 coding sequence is TGTGCCAGCAGCCGCGCCTCCGGGGTGAATGGTGAGCAGTTCTTC.

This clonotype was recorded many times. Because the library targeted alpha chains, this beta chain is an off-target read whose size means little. The CDR3 is CASSFSGSSYEQYF. CDR3 in DNA: TGTGCCAGCAGCTTTAGCGGAAGCTCCTACGAGCAGTACTTC. The chain joins TRBV7-2 to TRBJ2-7; maybe TRBD2 (6 bases). Germline values: CDR1 SGHTA, CDR2 FQGNSA. V dropped 3 bases and J dropped 0 bases, with 9 bases sitting between them. The CDR3 loop spans 14 amino acids. Looking up the rest from reference TRBV7-2 and TRBJ2-7 gives the full variable domain: GAGVSQSPSNKVTEKGKDVELRCDPISGHTALYWYRQSLGQGLEFLIYFQGNSAPDKSGLPSDRFSAERTGGSVSTLTIQRTQQEDSAVYLCASSFSGSSYEQYFGPGTRLTVT.

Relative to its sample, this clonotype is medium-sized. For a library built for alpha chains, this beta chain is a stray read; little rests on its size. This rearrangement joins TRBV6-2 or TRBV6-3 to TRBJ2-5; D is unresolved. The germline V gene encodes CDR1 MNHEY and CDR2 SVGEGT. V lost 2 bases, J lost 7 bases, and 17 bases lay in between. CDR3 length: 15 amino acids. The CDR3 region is CASSYGYGRIVTQYF. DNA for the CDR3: TGTGCCAGCAGTTACGGATACGGCAGGATAGTGACCCAGTACTTC.

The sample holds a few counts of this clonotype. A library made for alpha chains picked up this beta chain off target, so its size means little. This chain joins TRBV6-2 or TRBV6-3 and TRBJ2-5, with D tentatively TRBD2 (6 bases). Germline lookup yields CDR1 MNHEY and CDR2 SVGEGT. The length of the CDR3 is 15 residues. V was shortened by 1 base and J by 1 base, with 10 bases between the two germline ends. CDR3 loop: CASSYFGGAQETQYF. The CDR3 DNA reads TGTGCCAGCAGTTACTTCGGCGGGGCCCAAGAGACCCAGTACTTC.

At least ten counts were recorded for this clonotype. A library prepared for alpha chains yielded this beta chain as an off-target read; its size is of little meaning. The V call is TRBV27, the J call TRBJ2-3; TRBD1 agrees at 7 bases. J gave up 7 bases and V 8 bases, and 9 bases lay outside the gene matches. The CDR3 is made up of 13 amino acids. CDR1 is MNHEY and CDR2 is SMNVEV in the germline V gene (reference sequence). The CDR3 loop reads CASRRGQDYTQYF. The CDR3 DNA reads TGTGCCAGCCGCCGCGGACAGGACTATACGCAGTATTTT.

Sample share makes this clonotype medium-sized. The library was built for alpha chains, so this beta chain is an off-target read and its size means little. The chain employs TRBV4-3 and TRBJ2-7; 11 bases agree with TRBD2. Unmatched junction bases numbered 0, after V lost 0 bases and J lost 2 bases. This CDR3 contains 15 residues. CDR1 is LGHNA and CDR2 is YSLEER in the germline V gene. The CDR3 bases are TGCGCCAGCAGCCAAGATAGCGGGGGGGCCTACGAGCAGTACTTC. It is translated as CASSQDSGGAYEQYF.

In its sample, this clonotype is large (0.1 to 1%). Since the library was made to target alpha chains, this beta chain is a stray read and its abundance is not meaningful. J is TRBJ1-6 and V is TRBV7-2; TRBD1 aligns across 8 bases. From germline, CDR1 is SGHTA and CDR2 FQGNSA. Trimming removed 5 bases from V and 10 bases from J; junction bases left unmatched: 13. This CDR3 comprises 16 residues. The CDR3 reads CASSPKTGTGDSPLHF. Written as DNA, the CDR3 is TGTGCCAGCAGCCCCAAGACCGGGACAGGAGACTCACCCCTCCACTTT.

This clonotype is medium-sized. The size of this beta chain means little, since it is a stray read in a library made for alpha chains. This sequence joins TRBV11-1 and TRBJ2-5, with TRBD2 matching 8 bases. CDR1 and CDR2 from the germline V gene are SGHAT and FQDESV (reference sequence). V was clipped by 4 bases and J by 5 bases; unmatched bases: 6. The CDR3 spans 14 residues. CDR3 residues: CASSSLAGRETQYF. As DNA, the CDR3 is TGTGCCAGCAGCTCGTTAGCGGGACGGGAGACCCAGTACTTC.